Sequencing of this TCR beta chain was carried out in a study of T cells in Graves' hyperthyroidism and ophthalmopathy. Study-wide findings and caveats: Blood also carried most thyroid clonotypes expanded above 0.001.

RNA transcripts gave rise to amplified TCR beta CDR3 regions. The primer set for the first-round RT-PCR of the TCR CDR3 was HTBI. TCRdb processed the multiplex PCR reads anew with MiXCR; each CDR3 protein has one entry. The repertoire holds a few hundred thousand distinct CDR3 sequences, with approximately 14% as singletons. There are a few counts of this clonotype. Its cognate antigen is unknown. Trimming left V 1 base short and J 6 bases short, with 10 bases between. The CDR3 contains 14 residues. The hyperthyroidism was newly diagnosed and had lasted under 2 months; the patients were aged 18 to 65. Uncontrolled infection, other autoimmune disease, pregnancy or lactation led to exclusion.

The sample taken for sequencing was blood. This chain links TRBV12-3 or TRBV12-4 with TRBJ2-4; D is undetermined. The receptor comes from a woman in her 30s with Graves' hyperthyroidism. The CDR3 DNA is TGTGCCAGCAGTTTAGGAACAGAGGCAAACATTCAGTACTTC. It specifies CASSLGTEANIQYF.